Each of the 21 T cell receptor beta chains below was sequenced from the same sample in a study of T cell responses to AZD1222 COVID-19 vaccine. TCRdb keeps only in-frame clones here, not all; method: immunoSEQ multiplex PCR. The table lists about 100,000 clones, roughly 89% of them singletons. Sequencing used peripheral blood, obtained on day 0 of AZD1222 vaccination. Every receptor here comes from an adult in good health.

V is TRBV20-1 and J is TRBJ1-2; TRBD1 is a possible D gene (6 bases). Trimming removed 3 bases at V and 4 bases at J, with 21 bases between. Germline CDR1 is DFQATT and CDR2 is SNEGSKA (reference sequence). The CDR3 extends over 16 amino acids. DNA of the CDR3: TGCAGTGCTAGTGGGGGCAGGGGAGTTGTGGGCTATGGCTACACCTTC. Translated, it gives CSASGGRGVVGYGYTF.

The chain joins TRBV9 to TRBJ2-1; possibly TRBD2 for D (7 bases). Germline V CDR1 and CDR2: SGDLS, YYNGEE. The ends were cut back, 3 bases at V and 2 bases at J, with 12 bases in the middle. CDR3 length: 15 amino acids. CDR3 residues: CASSERGGPYNEQFF. Written as DNA, the CDR3 is TGTGCCAGCAGCGAGAGGGGGGGCCCCTACAATGAGCAGTTCTTC.

The V call is TRBV11-3, the J call TRBJ2-1; D gene uncertain. The V end lost 5 bases, the J end lost 4 bases, and 18 bases lay between the germline ends. The length of the CDR3 is 16 residues. The V gene's germline CDR1 is SGHNT and CDR2 YENEEA. CDR3 sequence reads: CASSNLLGGSYNEQFF. CDR3 bases: TGTGCCAGCAGCAACCTTTTGGGCGGAAGTTACAATGAGCAGTTCTTC. The full variable domain, its missing parts supplied by reference TRBV11-3 and TRBJ2-1, is EAGVVQSPRYKIIEKKQPVAFWCNPISGHNTLYWYLQNLGQGPELLIRYENEEAVDDSQLPKDRFSAERLKGVDSTLKIQPAELGDSAVYLCASSNLLGGSYNEQFFGPGTRLTVL.

The V and J genes are TRBV7-6 and TRBJ2-7, with D tentatively TRBD1 or TRBD2 (5 bases each). Germline V lookup: CDR1 SGHVS, CDR2 FNYEAQ. The ends were cut back, 2 bases at V and 0 bases at J, with 17 bases in the middle. CDR3 size: 17 residues. The CDR3 protein is CASSLRGISGTSYEQYF. CDR3 bases: TGTGCCAGCAGCTTAAGAGGTATATCAGGGACCTCCTACGAGCAGTACTTC.

The V call is TRBV6-1, the J call TRBJ2-7; 7 bases agree with TRBD1. J was trimmed by 6 bases and V by 3 bases; bases with no gene match: 14. This CDR3 contains 16 residues. Germline V gene lookup returns CDR1 MNHNS and CDR2 SASEGT. CDR3 sequence (DNA): TGTGCCAGCAGTGAGGGCCAGGGAGTGACAGGGCGCGAGCAGTACTTC. Protein: CASSEGQGVTGREQYF.

This chain uses TRBV7-2 with TRBJ1-1; the D is unclear. V gave up 1 base and J gave up 4 bases, with 13 bases separating them. Germline CDR1 SGHTA, CDR2 FQGNSA. CDR3 length: 15 amino acids. For the CDR3, the DNA is TGTGCCAGCAGCTTAGTCCCCTTGGCGTCCACTGAAGCTTTCTTT. This gives the protein CASSLVPLASTEAFF.

The chain combines TRBV6-6 with TRBJ1-6; the match to TRBD1 covers 8 bases. CDR1 is MNHNY and CDR2 is SVGAGI in the germline V gene (reference sequence). The CDR3 contains 14 residues. The V gene end was trimmed by 8 bases and the J gene end by 10 bases; junction bases not matched to a gene: 10. The CDR3 DNA reads as TGTGCCAGCCAGTTAAGACAGGGGTACTCACCCCTCCACTTT. This translates into CASQLRQGYSPLHF.

The chain is built from TRBV2 and TRBJ1-1; D is unclear. The CDR3 is 12 residues long. CDR1 and CDR2 from the germline V gene are SNHLY and FYNNEI. V lost 8 bases to trimming and J lost 3 bases, with 10 bases between them. The CDR3 region is CASGKIYTEAFF. In nucleotides, the CDR3 is TGTGCCAGCGGTAAGATATACACTGAAGCTTTCTTT.

This sequence joins TRBV19 and TRBJ1-5; D possibly corresponds to TRBD1 (6 bases). The CDR3 has 15 residues. CDR1 LNHDA and CDR2 SQIVND come from the germline V gene (reference sequence). Deletions cut 1 base from V and 6 bases from J, with 13 bases between. Here the CDR3 DNA reads TGTGCCAGTAGTATAGGGCCCGGGGGCCGTCAGCCCCAGCATTTT. This gives the protein CASSIGPGGRQPQHF.

The chain links TRBV18 to TRBJ2-1; TRBD2 matches at 9 bases. Germline CDR1 is KGHSH and CDR2 is LQKENI. This CDR3 region has 13 residues. J lost 7 bases, V lost 2 bases, and 0 bases had no gene match. Here the CDR3 DNA reads TGTGCCAGCTCACCAACTAGCGGGAATGAGCAGTTCTTC. It specifies CASSPTSGNEQFF.

The chain joins TRBV29-1 to TRBJ1-2; 11 nucleotides agree with TRBD1. This CDR3 has 15 amino acids. Per the germline V gene, CDR1 is SQVTM and CDR2 is ANQGSEA. V shed 3 bases, J shed 4 bases, and the junction held 7 bases outside the gene matches. CDR3 sequence: CSVEDRGRGVYGYTF. Written as DNA, the CDR3 is TGCAGCGTTGAGGACAGGGGGCGCGGGGTCTATGGCTACACCTTC.

As regards this clone: Other nucleotide sequences from this sample produce the same CDR3. The chain has TRBV6-5 and TRBJ2-7; 9 nucleotides line up with TRBD1. The V segment lost 6 bases and the J segment 5 bases; nucleotides outside the gene matches: 5. The CDR3 runs 13 residues. The germline CDR1 and CDR2 sequences are MNHEY and SVGAGI. The CDR3 loop is CASRPGQGNEQYF. The CDR3 coding sequence is TGTGCCAGCAGGCCGGGACAGGGAAACGAGCAGTACTTC.

The chain combines TRBV5-1 with TRBJ2-7; 10 bases align to TRBD1. This CDR3 is built from 12 residues. Germline V gene sequence: CDR1 SGHRS, CDR2 YFSETQ. Germline trimming cut 4 bases from V and 7 bases from J; bases unmatched to any gene: 2. The CDR3 region is CASSRDRGEQYF. The CDR3 region has the DNA TGCGCCAGCAGCCGGGACAGGGGAGAGCAGTACTTC.

The chain recombines TRBV6-5 with TRBJ1-4; 10 nucleotides match TRBD1. Germline loops: CDR1 MNHEY, CDR2 SVGAGI. This CDR3 is built from 14 residues. Unmatched junction bases numbered 6, after V lost 5 bases and J lost 9 bases. The CDR3 DNA reads TGTGCCAGCAGTCTCCGGGACAGGGGCCAAAAACTGTTTTTT. It specifies CASSLRDRGQKLFF.

The chain recombines TRBV7-9 with TRBJ2-5; D is unclear. Germline V lookup: CDR1 SEHNR, CDR2 FQNEAQ (reference sequence). This CDR3 spans 11 amino acids. Trimming left V 7 bases short and J 2 bases short, with 5 bases between. Here the CDR3 DNA reads TGTGCCAGCACCCCACAAGAGACCCAGTACTTC. It is translated as CASTPQETQYF.

The chain couples TRBV21-1 to TRBJ1-6; the table assigns TRBD1, which was not confirmed against the DNA. TRBV21-1 is reported as a pseudogene. The CDR3 is 21 residues long. DNA of the CDR3: TGTGCCAGCAGCAAAGGAGGGCCGGGACAGGATCATTTGCCCTATAATTCACCCCTCCACTTT. This sequence encodes CASSKGGPGQDHLPYNSPLHF.

The chain combines TRBV28 with TRBJ1-2; 9 bases are a match to TRBD1. Per germline, CDR1 MDHEN and CDR2 SYDVKM. V shed 7 bases and J 4 bases; nucleotides not matched to a gene: 7. This CDR3 has 14 amino acids. The chain's CDR3 is CASTGGDRAYGYTF. CDR3 nucleotide sequence: TGTGCCAGCACGGGGGGGGACAGGGCCTATGGCTACACCTTC.

The J gene is TRBJ1-2, the V gene TRBV11-2; TRBD1 matches 8 bases. J was trimmed by 8 bases and V by 3 bases; bases with no gene match: 11. Germline V lookup: CDR1 SGHAT, CDR2 FQNNGV. This CDR3 is built from 15 residues. The CDR3 region is CASSLDRVPGGGYTF. CDR3 sequence (DNA): TGTGCCAGCAGCTTGGACAGGGTGCCGGGGGGAGGCTACACCTTC.

The CDR3 reads CASSQRTSDGTDTQYF. For the CDR3, the DNA is TGCGCCAGCAGCCAACGGACTAGCGACGGCACAGATACGCAGTATTTT. The V gene is TRBV4-1, the J gene TRBJ2-3, with 9 bases that match TRBD2. The CDR3 is 16 amino acids. Losses at the gene ends were 2 bases for V and 1 base for J; bases not matched to a gene: 4. The germline V gene encodes CDR1 MGHRA and CDR2 YSYEKL.

The rearrangement uses TRBV25-1 and TRBJ2-7; 7 bases are shared with TRBD1. This CDR3 has 12 residues. CDR1 and CDR2 (germline): MGHDK, SYGVNS. J gave up 13 bases and V 5 bases, and 11 bases lay outside the gene matches. The CDR3 here is CASSNPGTALYF. The CDR3 DNA reads TGTGCCAGCAGTAACCCCGGGACAGCGCTATACTTC.

This clone occurred once. This sequence joins TRBV28 and TRBJ1-1, with TRBD1 as a possible D gene (6 bases). Trimming left V 5 bases short and J 4 bases short, with 14 bases between. There are 14 residues in the CDR3. CDR1 MDHEN and CDR2 SYDVKM come from the germline V gene. The CDR3 DNA reads as TGTGCCAGCAGTACCCAGGGGCTTACCACTGAAGCTTTCTTT. Protein product: CASSTQGLTTEAFF. Using reference TRBV28 and TRBJ1-1 for the parts outside the CDR3, the full variable domain is DVKVTQSSRYLVKRTGEKVFLECVQDMDHENMFWYRQDPGLGLRLIYFSYDVKMKEKGDIPEGYSVSREKKERFSLILESASTNQTSMYLCASSTQGLTTEAFFGQGTRLTVV.